This T cell receptor beta chain was recorded in a study of Ad26.COV2.S vaccination and SARS-CoV-2 variants. The wider study: Intramuscularly, Ad26.COV2.S was given either once or twice, 56 days apart.

This clone was counted a single time. No antigen is known for it. Profiled with immunoSEQ multiplex PCR; TCRdb holds only in-frame clones, not every one. The table has around 400,000 clones, around 89% seen once; the top ten hold under 2%. Noted treatment: over 15 received Ad26.COV2.S at low or high dose, single or two shots; a few received placebo; per-sample allocation not given. Day 63 following the first vaccine or placebo injection was when the samples were taken. Overall study findings and caveats: Those who received the vaccine showed greater spike-specific TCR breadth than those given placebo.

This CDR3 comprises 14 residues. V was pared by 2 bases and J by 4 bases, with 2 bases of the junction left unmatched. In germline, CDR1 is GTSNPN, CDR2 SVGIG (reference sequence). The sample here was peripheral blood, taken in a trial of Ad26.COV2.S vaccine versus placebo. The chain recombines TRBV30 with TRBJ2-1; 10 bases fit TRBD2. The sequence came from a person between 18 and 65 years old who received the Ad26.COV2.S COVID-19 vaccine or a placebo. CDR3 residues: CAWSTSGVYNEQFF. In DNA, the CDR3 is TGTGCCTGGAGTACTAGCGGGGTGTACAATGAGCAGTTCTTC. Full variable domain (outside the CDR3, taken from reference TRBV30 and TRBJ2-1): SQTIHQWPATLVQPVGSPLSLECTVEGTSNPNLYWYRQAAGRGLQLLFYSVGIGQISSEVPQNLSASRPQDRQFILSSKKLLLSDSGFYLCAWSTSGVYNEQFFGPGTRLTVL.